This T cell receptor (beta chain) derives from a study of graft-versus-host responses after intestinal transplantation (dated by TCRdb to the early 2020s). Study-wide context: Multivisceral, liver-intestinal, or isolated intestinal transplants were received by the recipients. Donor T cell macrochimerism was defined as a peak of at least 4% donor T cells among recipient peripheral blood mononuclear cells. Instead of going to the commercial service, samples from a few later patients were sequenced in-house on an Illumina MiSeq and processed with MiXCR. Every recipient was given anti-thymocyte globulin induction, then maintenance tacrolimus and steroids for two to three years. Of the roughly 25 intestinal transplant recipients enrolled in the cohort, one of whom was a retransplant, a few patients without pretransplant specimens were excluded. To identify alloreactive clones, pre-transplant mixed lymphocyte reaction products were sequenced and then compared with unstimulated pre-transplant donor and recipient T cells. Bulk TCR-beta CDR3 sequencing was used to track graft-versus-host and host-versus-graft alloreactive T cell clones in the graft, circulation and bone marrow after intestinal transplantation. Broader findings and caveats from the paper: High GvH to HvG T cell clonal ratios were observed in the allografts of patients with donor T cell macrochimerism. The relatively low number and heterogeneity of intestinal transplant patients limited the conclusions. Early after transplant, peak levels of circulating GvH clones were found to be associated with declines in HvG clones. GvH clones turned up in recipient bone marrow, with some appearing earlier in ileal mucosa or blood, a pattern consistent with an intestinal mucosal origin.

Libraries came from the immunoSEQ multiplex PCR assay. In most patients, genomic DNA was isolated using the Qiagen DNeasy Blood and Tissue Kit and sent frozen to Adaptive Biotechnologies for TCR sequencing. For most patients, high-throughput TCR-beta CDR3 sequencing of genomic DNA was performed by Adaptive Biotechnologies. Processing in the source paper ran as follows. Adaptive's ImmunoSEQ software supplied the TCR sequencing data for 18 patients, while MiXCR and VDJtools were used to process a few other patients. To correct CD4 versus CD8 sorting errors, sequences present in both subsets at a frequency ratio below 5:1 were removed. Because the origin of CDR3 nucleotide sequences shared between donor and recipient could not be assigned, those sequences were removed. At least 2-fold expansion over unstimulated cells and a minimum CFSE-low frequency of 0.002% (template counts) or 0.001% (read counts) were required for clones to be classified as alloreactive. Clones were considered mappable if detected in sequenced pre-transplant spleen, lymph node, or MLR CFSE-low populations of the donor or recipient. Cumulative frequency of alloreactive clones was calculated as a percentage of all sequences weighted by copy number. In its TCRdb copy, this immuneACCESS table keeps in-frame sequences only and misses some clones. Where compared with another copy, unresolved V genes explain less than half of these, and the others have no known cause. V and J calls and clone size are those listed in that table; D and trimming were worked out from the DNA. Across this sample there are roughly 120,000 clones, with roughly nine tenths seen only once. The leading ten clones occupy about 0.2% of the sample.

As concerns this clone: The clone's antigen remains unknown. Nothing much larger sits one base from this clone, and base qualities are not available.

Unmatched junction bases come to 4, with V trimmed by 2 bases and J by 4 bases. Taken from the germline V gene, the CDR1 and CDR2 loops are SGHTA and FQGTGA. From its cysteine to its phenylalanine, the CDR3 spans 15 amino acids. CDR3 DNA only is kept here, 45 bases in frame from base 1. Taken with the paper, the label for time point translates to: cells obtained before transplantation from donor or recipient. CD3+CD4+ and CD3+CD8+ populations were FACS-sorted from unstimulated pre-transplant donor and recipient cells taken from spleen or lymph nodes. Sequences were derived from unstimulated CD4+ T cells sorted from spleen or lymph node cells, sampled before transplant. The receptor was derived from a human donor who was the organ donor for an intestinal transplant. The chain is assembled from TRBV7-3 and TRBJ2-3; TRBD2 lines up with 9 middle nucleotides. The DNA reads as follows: TGTGCCAGCAGCTTATTGGGGACTAGCTCAGATACGCAGTATTTT. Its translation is CASSLLGTSSDTQYF.